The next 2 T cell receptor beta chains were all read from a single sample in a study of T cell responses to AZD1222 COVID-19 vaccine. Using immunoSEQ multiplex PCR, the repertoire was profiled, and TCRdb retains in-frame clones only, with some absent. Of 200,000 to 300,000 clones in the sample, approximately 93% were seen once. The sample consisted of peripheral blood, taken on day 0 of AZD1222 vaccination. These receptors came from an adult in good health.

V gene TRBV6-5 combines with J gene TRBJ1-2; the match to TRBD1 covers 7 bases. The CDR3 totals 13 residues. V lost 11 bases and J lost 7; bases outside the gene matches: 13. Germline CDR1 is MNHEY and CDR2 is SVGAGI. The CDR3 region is CAGGGGGWSGYTF. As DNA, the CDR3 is TGTGCCGGAGGGGGCGGAGGGTGGAGTGGCTACACCTTC.

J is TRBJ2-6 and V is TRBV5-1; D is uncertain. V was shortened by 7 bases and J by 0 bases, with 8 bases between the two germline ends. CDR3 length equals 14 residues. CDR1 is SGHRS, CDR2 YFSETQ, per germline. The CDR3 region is CASADSSGANVLTF. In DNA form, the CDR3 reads TGCGCCAGCGCCGACTCCTCTGGGGCCAACGTCCTGACTTTC.